This TCR beta chain was obtained from a study of CD8+ T cells in alopecia areata. The study, taken as a whole, reports: It was observed that many expanded lesional clones persisted in scalp and blood during tofacitinib. Because one nonresponder was included, the link of baseline CD8+ expansion to response is considered uncertain.

Details on this clone: Its antigen is unknown.

Treatment defined: oral pan-JAK inhibitor, 5-10 mg twice daily. Researchers gathered lesional scalp punch biopsies and peripheral blood from patients with alopecia areata. Germline V gene data show CDR1 as MGHRA and CDR2 as YSYEKL. Between the trimmed V and J ends, which lost 1 base and 0 bases, there was a span of 10 bases. This CDR3 region has 15 residues. Sequencing templates came from extracted RNA that was reverse transcribed into cDNA. Profiling relied on immunoSEQ multiplex PCR, and the TCRdb table lists in-frame clones only, not all of them. The data show approximately 180,000 clones, 58% seen once.

This chain uses TRBV4-1 with TRBJ2-7; D gene unclear. The starting material was CD4+ T cells sorted from blood, obtained between weeks 55 and 65, from a patient treated with tofacitinib. The sequence was obtained from a human donor with alopecia areata. The CDR3 spells CASSQGTGSSYEQYF. The DNA of the CDR3 is TGCGCCAGCAGCCAAGGGACCGGTAGCTCCTACGAGCAGTACTTC.